The clone carrying this TCR beta chain has at least ten counts. Using its own MiXCR run on the 5' RACE reads, TCRdb lists one record per CDR3 protein. The table has approximately 600,000 distinct CDR3 sequences, roughly an eighth seen once. This record comes from a study of T cells after yellow fever vaccination. Germline CDR1 is DFQATT and CDR2 is SNEGSKA (reference sequence). After removal of 0 bases from V and 6 bases from J, the junction contained 3 bases not matched to a gene. This CDR3 has 15 residues. V and J are TRBV20-1 and TRBJ2-3; 13 nucleotides line up with TRBD2. The sequencing used PBMCs, collected on the day of the yellow fever booster vaccination. This sequence originates from a man between 25 and 39 years old who received the YFV17D yellow fever vaccine. The chain's CDR3 is CSAREGLAGVDTQYF. Here the CDR3 DNA reads TGCAGTGCTAGAGAAGGACTAGCGGGAGTGGATACGCAGTATTTT.